This record covers a single T cell receptor beta chain. Trimming cost V 5 bases and J 3 bases, with 16 bases left between them. CDR1 and CDR2 (germline): MNHEY, SVGEGT. This CDR3 region has 15 residues. This entry is derived from a study of blood T cell repertoires in COVID-19. The wider study: Some COVID-19 samples were acute and others convalescent; all came from the United States, Italy and Spain. The cDNA or gDNA used as material had been derived from T cells, B-cell-depleted T cells, or PBMCs.

Sequenced by immunoSEQ multiplex PCR; TCRdb stores in-frame clones only, minus some. The data show about 190,000 clones, with about three quarters seen just once and approximately 3% held by the top ten. Material for sequencing was peripheral blood. The rearrangement links TRBV6-2 or TRBV6-3 to TRBJ1-1; D perhaps matches TRBD1 (5 bases). The clonotype comes from a woman older than 75 with active or convalescent COVID-19. This CDR3 is CASSESGGDYTEAFF. The CDR3 DNA is TGTGCCAGCAGTGAGTCGGGAGGGGACTACACTGAAGCTTTCTTT.